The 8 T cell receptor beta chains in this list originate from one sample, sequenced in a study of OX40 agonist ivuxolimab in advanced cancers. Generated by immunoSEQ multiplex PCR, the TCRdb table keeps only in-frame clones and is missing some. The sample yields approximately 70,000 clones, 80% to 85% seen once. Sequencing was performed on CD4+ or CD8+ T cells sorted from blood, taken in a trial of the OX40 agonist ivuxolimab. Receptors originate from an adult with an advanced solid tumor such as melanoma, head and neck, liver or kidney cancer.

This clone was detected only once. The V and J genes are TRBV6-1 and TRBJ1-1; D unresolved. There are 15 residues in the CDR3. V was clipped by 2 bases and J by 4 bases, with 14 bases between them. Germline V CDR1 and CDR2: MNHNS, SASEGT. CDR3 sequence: CASSELRLGFTEAFF. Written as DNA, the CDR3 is TGTGCCAGCAGTGAATTGAGATTAGGGTTCACTGAAGCTTTCTTT.

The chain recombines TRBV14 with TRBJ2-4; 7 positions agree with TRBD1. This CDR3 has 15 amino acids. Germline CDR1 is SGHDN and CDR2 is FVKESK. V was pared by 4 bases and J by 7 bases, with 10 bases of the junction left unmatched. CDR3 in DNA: TGTGCCAGCAGCCGAGAACAGGGGCGACTCAACATTCAGTACTTC. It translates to CASSREQGRLNIQYF.

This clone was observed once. CDR3 bases: TGTGCCAGCAGCTTGGATGGCCGGAACTATGGCTACACCTTC. Residues: CASSLDGRNYGYTF. This chain uses TRBV5-4 with TRBJ1-2, with D unresolved. V lost 0 bases to trimming and J lost 2 bases, with 8 bases between them. The CDR3 loop spans 14 amino acids. The germline CDR1 and CDR2 sequences are SGHNT and YYREEE (reference sequence). Full variable domain (remainder filled in from reference TRBV5-4 and TRBJ1-2): ETGVTQSPTHLIKTRGQQVTLRCSSQSGHNTVSWYQQALGQGPQFIFQYYREEENGRGNFPPRFSGLQFPNYSSELNVNALELDDSALYLCASSLDGRNYGYTFGSGTRLTVV.

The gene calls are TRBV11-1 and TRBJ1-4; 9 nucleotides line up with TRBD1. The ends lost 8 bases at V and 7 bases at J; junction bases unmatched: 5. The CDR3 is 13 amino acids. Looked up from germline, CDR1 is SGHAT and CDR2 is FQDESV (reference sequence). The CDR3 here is CASRGQGFEKLFF. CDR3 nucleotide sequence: TGTGCCAGCCGCGGACAGGGGTTTGAAAAACTGTTTTTT.

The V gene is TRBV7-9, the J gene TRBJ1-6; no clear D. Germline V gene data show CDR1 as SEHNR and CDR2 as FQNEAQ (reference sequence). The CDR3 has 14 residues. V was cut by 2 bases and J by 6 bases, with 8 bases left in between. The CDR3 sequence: CASSLQSLNSPLHF. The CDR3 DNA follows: TGTGCCAGCAGCTTACAAAGCCTTAATTCACCCCTCCACTTT.

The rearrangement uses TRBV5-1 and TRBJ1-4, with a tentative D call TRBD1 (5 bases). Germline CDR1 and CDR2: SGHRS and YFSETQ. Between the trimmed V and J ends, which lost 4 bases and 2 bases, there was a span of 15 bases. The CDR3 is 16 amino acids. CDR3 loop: CASSKQVASTNEKLFF. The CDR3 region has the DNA TGCGCCAGCAGCAAACAGGTTGCGTCGACTAATGAAAAACTGTTTTTT.

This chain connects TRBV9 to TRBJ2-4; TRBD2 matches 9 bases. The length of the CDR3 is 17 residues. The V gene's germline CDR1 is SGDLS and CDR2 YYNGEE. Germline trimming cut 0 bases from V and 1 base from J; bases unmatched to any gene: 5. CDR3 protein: CASSVGSGGQAKNIQYF. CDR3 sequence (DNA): TGTGCCAGCAGCGTAGGTAGCGGGGGTCAGGCCAAAAACATTCAGTACTTC.

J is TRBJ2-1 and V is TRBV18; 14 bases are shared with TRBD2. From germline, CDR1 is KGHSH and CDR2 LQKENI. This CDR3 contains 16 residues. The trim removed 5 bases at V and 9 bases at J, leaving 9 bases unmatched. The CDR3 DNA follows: TGTGCCAGCTCAACGGGGGGACTAGCGGGAGTCACTGAGCAGTTCTTC. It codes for CASSTGGLAGVTEQFF.